Listed below are T cell receptor beta chains from one sample, sequenced in a study of molecular identifiers for immune sequencing clone quantification. TCRdb re-analysed the PCR reads in MiXCR, keeping a single row per CDR3 protein. This sample has under 650,000 distinct CDR3 sequences; 20% occur once, and the top ten carry roughly 0.83%. Sequencing was performed on naive CD8+ T cells from blood, with Jurkat cell RNA spiked in. These receptors came from a human donor in good health. Some libraries in this study had Jurkat cell RNA spiked in. Both conserved end residues are part of each CDR3. D genes are given only for firm matches. Clone size is shown for a subset of rows, as once, few, many or a class of expanded clone.

V: TRBV27
size: NA
J: TRBJ2-3
D: TRBD2
DNA: TGTGCCAGTATGCCGGGACTAGCCACTCCAGATACGCAGTATTTT
CDR3: CASMPGLATPDTQYF

V: TRBV25-1
size: many
J: TRBJ2-5
D: NA
DNA: TGTGCCAGCAGTGAGGCAACCCAGTACTTC
CDR3: CASSEATQYF

V: TRBV9
size: few
J: TRBJ2-1
D: TRBD2
DNA: TGTGCCAGCAGCGTAGTAGGGGAGGGTGAGCAGTTCTTC
CDR3: CASSVVGEGEQFF

V: TRBV4-3
size: many
J: TRBJ2-5
D: NA
DNA: TGCGCCAGCAGCCAAGATTGGACAGACAAACAAGAGACCCAGTACTTC
CDR3: CASSQDWTDKQETQYF

V: TRBV7-2
size: few
J: TRBJ2-3
D: TRBD2
DNA: TGTGCCAGCAGCTTAATAGGGACTAGCGGGGGGGCTACGCAGTATTTT
CDR3: CASSLIGTSGGATQYF

V: TRBV4-3
size: many
J: TRBJ2-3
D: TRBD1
DNA: TGCGCCAGCAGCCTCTTCCTTATTGGGACAGAGGGAGATACGCAGTATTTT
CDR3: CASSLFLIGTEGDTQYF

V: TRBV19
size: many
J: TRBJ1-2
D: TRBD1
DNA: TGTGCCAGTAGTGCCGGGACAGCGTTCTATGGCTACACCTTC
CDR3: CASSAGTAFYGYTF

V: TRBV11-2
size: few
J: TRBJ2-1
D: TRBD2
DNA: TGTGCCAGCAGCCCAGGACTAGCGGGGGGGCCCACCTACAATGAGCAGTTCTTC
CDR3: CASSPGLAGGPTYNEQFF

V: TRBV4-1
size: many
J: TRBJ1-5
D: NA
DNA: TGCGCCAGCAGCTACGGGGACGGTCCCAATCAGCCCCAGCATTTT
CDR3: CASSYGDGPNQPQHF

V: TRBV7-9
size: many
J: TRBJ2-3
D: TRBD1
DNA: TGTGCCAGCAGCCCCGGACAGGGGAATAGGGATACGCAGTATTTT
CDR3: CASSPGQGNRDTQYF

V: TRBV24-1
size: few
J: TRBJ2-5
D: NA
DNA: TGTGCCACCAGTGATCCATACCGGGACCAAGAGACCCAGTACTTC
CDR3: CATSDPYRDQETQYF

V: TRBV20-1
size: many
J: TRBJ1-6
D: TRBD1
DNA: TGCAGTGCTAGAGAGGCAGGGGGCCACAATAATTCACCCCTCCACTTT
CDR3: CSAREAGGHNNSPLHF

V: TRBV4-3
size: NA
J: TRBJ2-3
D: TRBD2
DNA: TGCGCCAGCAGCCAAGCCACTAGCGGGGATGGCACAGATACGCAGTATTTT
CDR3: CASSQATSGDGTDTQYF

V: TRBV27
size: many
J: TRBJ2-7
D: TRBD2
DNA: TGCGCCAGCAGCTTTAGCGGGAGCTCCTACGAGCAGTACTTC
CDR3: CASSFSGSSYEQYF

V: TRBV20-1
size: many
J: TRBJ2-3
D: TRBD2
DNA: TGCAGTGCTAGAGAGGTGGGGGAGGGATGGCCAGATACGCAGTATTTT
CDR3: CSAREVGEGWPDTQYF

V: TRBV13
size: many
J: TRBJ1-1
D: NA
DNA: TGTGCCAGCAGCCAGGAGACAAGGACTGAAGCTTTCTTT
CDR3: CASSQETRTEAFF

V: TRBV3-1
size: many
J: TRBJ2-5
D: NA
DNA: TGTGCCAGCAGAAACCACAGGCTGGAAGAGACCCAGTACTTC
CDR3: CASRNHRLEETQYF

V: TRBV2
size: NA
J: TRBJ2-7
D: NA
DNA: TGTGCCAGAGGGACTGGCTTCTCGGCCGAGCAGTACTTC
CDR3: CARGTGFSAEQYF

V: TRBV7-9
size: few
J: TRBJ1-2
D: TRBD1
DNA: TGTGCCAGCAGCTTTGTCCCGGGACAGGGGGCTGGTAACTATGGCTACACCTTC
CDR3: CASSFVPGQGAGNYGYTF

V: TRBV7-9
size: many
J: TRBJ2-5
D: TRBD1
DNA: TGTGCCAGCAGCTCCGGGACAGGGCAATTATACCAAGAGACCCAGTACTTC
CDR3: CASSSGTGQLYQETQYF

V: TRBV5-1
size: many
J: TRBJ2-4
D: NA
DNA: TGCGCCAGCAGCTTGGACCAAAGCGGAGTAGCCAAAAACATTCAGTACTTC
CDR3: CASSLDQSGVAKNIQYF

V: TRBV5-1
size: NA
J: TRBJ1-1
D: NA
DNA: TGCGCCAGCAGCTTGAACTGGGCGCAAGTTGACGGAGAAGCTTTCTTT
CDR3: CASSLNWAQVDGEAFF

V: TRBV6-5
size: many
J: TRBJ1-1
D: TRBD1
DNA: TGTGCCAGCAGTTACCGGGCACAGGGGGCGTCTGAAGCTTTCTTT
CDR3: CASSYRAQGASEAFF

V: TRBV24-1
size: NA
J: TRBJ2-3
D: NA
DNA: TGTGCCACCAGCCTGCGTTCCGGAGGTACGCAGTATTTT
CDR3: CATSLRSGGTQYF

V: TRBV6-1
size: NA
J: TRBJ2-4
D: NA
DNA: TGTGCCAGCAGTGAGGAAGGGCGAGGTGCGGCCAAAAACATTCAGTACTTC
CDR3: CASSEEGRGAAKNIQYF

V: TRBV5-1
size: NA
J: TRBJ2-5
D: TRBD2
DNA: TGCGCCAGCAGCCTCGGACTAGCGGGGGGGCCGGTCGGGGAGACCCAGTACTTC
CDR3: CASSLGLAGGPVGETQYF

V: TRBV20-1
size: many
J: TRBJ2-7
D: NA
DNA: TGCAGTGCAGAGTCCGGGACATCCTACGAGCAGTACTTC
CDR3: CSAESGTSYEQYF

V: TRBV5-6
size: many
J: TRBJ1-4
D: NA
DNA: TGTGCCAGCAGCCAGATTGGGGGGGATGAAAAACTGTTTTTT
CDR3: CASSQIGGDEKLFF

V: TRBV14
size: many
J: TRBJ2-3
D: NA
DNA: TGTGCCAGCAGCCAAGATCTAGCATTGGCAGATACGCAGTATTTT
CDR3: CASSQDLALADTQYF

V: TRBV5-1
size: NA
J: TRBJ2-1
D: NA
DNA: TGCGCCAGCAGCCAGGACAGCGGTTTCAATGAGCAGTTCTTC
CDR3: CASSQDSGFNEQFF

V: TRBV27
size: many
J: TRBJ1-4
D: TRBD1
DNA: TGTGCCAGCCGAAGTGGGACAGCTAATGAAAAACTGTTTTTT
CDR3: CASRSGTANEKLFF

V: TRBV28
size: few
J: TRBJ1-2
D: TRBD1
DNA: TGTGCCAGCAGTTGGACAGGGGAGTCCTATAACTATGGCTACACCTTC
CDR3: CASSWTGESYNYGYTF

V: TRBV6-2/TRBV6-3
size: few
J: TRBJ2-1
D: TRBD2
DNA: TGTGCCAGCAGTTCCCTCCGGACTAGCGGGGGGGCGCGCGATGAGCAGTTCTTC
CDR3: CASSSLRTSGGARDEQFF